The 13 T cell receptor beta chains below all came from one sample that was sequenced in a study of persistence of HIV-infected CD4 T cells. No antigens are known for them. This was the immunoSEQ version 4 assay in survey mode. Sequencing used immunoSEQ multiplex PCR; TCRdb keeps in-frame clones, though not all of them. The sample holds tens of thousands of clones, about 81% seen once. An overlapping HIV-1 Gag peptide pool stimulated these cells at roughly 1 ug/peptide/mL. CD40L-negative CD69-negative CD45RO-high memory CD4+ T cells were sorted as populations depleted of antigen-responding cells. Sequenced material: CD4+ T cells sorted from PBMCs after roughly 18-hour stimulation, taken from a patient who received antiretroviral therapy. The receptor set was obtained from an adult man with HIV who was CMV-seropositive.

The genes are TRBV20-1 and TRBJ1-4, with TRBD1 matching 7 bases. The CDR3 is made up of 11 amino acids. From germline, CDR1 is DFQATT and CDR2 SNEGSKA (reference sequence). The junction had 2 bases not matched to a gene; V was cut back by 6 bases and J by 7 bases. DNA of the CDR3: TGCAGTGCCAACAGGGGTGAAAAACTGTTTTTT. Translated: CSANRGEKLFF.

This chain uses TRBV9 with TRBJ1-5; a weak D match, TRBD1 (5 bases). The CDR3 extends over 14 amino acids. Germline V gene data show CDR1 as SGDLS and CDR2 as YYNGEE. V was shortened by 5 bases and J by 6 bases, with 15 bases between the two germline ends. The CDR3 DNA reads TGTGCCAGCAGTTCCGGGACCGAAGGTCAGCCCCAGCATTTT. It is translated as CASSSGTEGQPQHF.

This chain uses TRBV6-5 with TRBJ1-1; maybe TRBD1 (5 bases). Trimming pared 2 bases from V and 1 base from J, leaving 11 bases between. From germline, CDR1 is MNHEY and CDR2 SVGAGI. This CDR3 comprises 15 residues. CDR3: CASSYAGSRNTEAFF. The CDR3 DNA reads as TGTGCCAGCAGTTACGCAGGGTCCCGGAACACTGAAGCTTTCTTT.

The rearrangement joins TRBV5-5 to TRBJ1-2; the D is unclear. The germline CDR1 and CDR2 sequences are SGHKS and YYEKEE (reference sequence). The CDR3 runs 13 residues. V gave up 4 bases and J gave up 0 bases, with 7 bases separating them. In nucleotides, the CDR3 is TGTGCCAGCAGCGGAGAGTCTAACTATGGCTACACCTTC. It translates to CASSGESNYGYTF.

This clone was counted many times. The chain links TRBV7-8 to TRBJ2-7, with unresolved D. This CDR3 has 12 residues. Germline CDR1 SGHVS, CDR2 FQNEAQ. Trimming removed 5 bases at V and 7 bases at J, with 12 bases between. CDR3 sequence (DNA): TGTGCCAGCAGCCCACCCTTGGAGGAGCAGTACTTC. Translated, it gives CASSPPLEEQYF.

Written as DNA, the CDR3 is TGTGCCAGCAGCCTGCCCGACAGGGATTCGGTTGACGAGCAGTACTTC. Residues: CASSLPDRDSVDEQYF. The V gene is TRBV5-6, the J gene TRBJ2-7; 7 bases align to TRBD1. This CDR3 is built from 16 residues. Trimming cost V 4 bases and J 5 bases; bases outside gene matches: 15. Germline-derived CDR1 and CDR2 are SGHDT and YYEEEE. The full variable domain, completed using reference TRBV5-6 and TRBJ2-7, is DAGVTQSPTHLIKTRGQQVTLRCSPKSGHDTVSWYQQALGQGPQFIFQYYEEEERQRGNFPDRFSGHQFPNYSSELNVNALLLGDSALYLCASSLPDRDSVDEQYFGPGTRLTVT.

This sequence joins TRBV6-1 and TRBJ2-7; a weak D match, TRBD1 (6 bases). V was trimmed by 1 base and J by 3 bases, leaving 10 bases between them. In germline, CDR1 is MNHNS, CDR2 SASEGT. CDR3 length: 14 residues. This CDR3 is CASSEVDRLYEQYF. The CDR3 DNA reads as TGTGCCAGCAGTGAAGTGGACAGACTCTACGAGCAGTACTTC.

The chain is built from TRBV7-2 and TRBJ2-1, with a possible D match to TRBD2 (5 bases). The CDR3 contains 14 residues. Germline CDR1 reads SGHTA; CDR2 reads FQGNSA. V was cut by 7 bases and J by 0 bases, with 10 bases left in between. In nucleotides, the CDR3 is TGTGCCAGCACTCGGGGATACTCCTACAATGAGCAGTTCTTC. Protein sequence: CASTRGYSYNEQFF. The variable domain in full, completed from reference TRBV7-2 and TRBJ2-1, reads GAGVSQSPSNKVTEKGKDVELRCDPISGHTALYWYRQSLGQGLEFLIYFQGNSAPDKSGLPSDRFSAERTGGSVSTLTIQRTQQEDSAVYLCASTRGYSYNEQFFGPGTRLTVL.

The rearrangement uses TRBV6-1 and TRBJ2-5; D possibly uses TRBD1 or TRBD2 (5 bases each). V gave up 0 bases and J gave up 2 bases, with 10 bases separating them. The CDR3 contains 15 residues. The germline gives CDR1 MNHNS, CDR2 SASEGT. This CDR3 reads CASSEAVGVQETQYF. CDR3 DNA: TGTGCCAGCAGTGAAGCCGTGGGGGTTCAAGAGACCCAGTACTTC.

This clone was picked up a small number of times. This sequence joins TRBV18 and TRBJ1-5; D not certain. Germline V lookup: CDR1 KGHSH, CDR2 LQKENI. Trimming removed 2 bases at V and 2 bases at J, with 10 bases between. CDR3 length: 15 amino acids. This chain's CDR3 is CASSPGVQGNQPQHF. CDR3 in DNA: TGTGCCAGCTCACCAGGGGTTCAGGGCAATCAGCCCCAGCATTTT.

V usage is TRBV5-4 and J usage is TRBJ1-3; no reliable D call. V was cut by 2 bases and J by 0 bases, with 12 bases left in between. The CDR3 extends over 16 amino acids. Germline V gene lookup returns CDR1 SGHNT and CDR2 YYREEE (reference sequence). This CDR3 reads CASSLGSAVSGNTIYF. CDR3 sequence (DNA): TGTGCCAGCAGCTTAGGATCGGCAGTCTCTGGAAACACCATATATTTT.

The J gene is TRBJ1-6, the V gene TRBV11-2; D unresolved. Deletions cut 2 bases from V and 10 bases from J, with 24 bases between. This CDR3 region has 18 residues. Looked up from germline, CDR1 is SGHAT and CDR2 is FQNNGV. The CDR3 DNA reads as TGTGCCAGCAGCTTATACCCGGCTCAGGAGGGTGGTAGGTCACCCCTCCACTTT. It translates to CASSLYPAQEGGRSPLHF. Drawing the rest from reference TRBV11-2 and TRBJ1-6, the complete variable domain is EAGVAQSPRYKIIEKRQSVAFWCNPISGHATLYWYQQILGQGPKLLIQFQNNGVVDDSQLPKDRFSAERLKGVDSTLKIQPAKLEDSAVYLCASSLYPAQEGGRSPLHFGNGTRLTVT.

Only one count was recorded for this clone. The V gene is TRBV19, the J gene TRBJ2-1, with no clear D. Trimming shortened V by 5 bases and J by 5 bases, and 7 bases separated the two germline ends. CDR1 LNHDA and CDR2 SQIVND come from the germline V gene (reference sequence). The CDR3 sequence is 12 residues long. This chain's CDR3 is CASSLNNNEQFF. The CDR3 nucleotides read TGTGCCAGTAGTCTGAATAACAATGAGCAGTTCTTC.